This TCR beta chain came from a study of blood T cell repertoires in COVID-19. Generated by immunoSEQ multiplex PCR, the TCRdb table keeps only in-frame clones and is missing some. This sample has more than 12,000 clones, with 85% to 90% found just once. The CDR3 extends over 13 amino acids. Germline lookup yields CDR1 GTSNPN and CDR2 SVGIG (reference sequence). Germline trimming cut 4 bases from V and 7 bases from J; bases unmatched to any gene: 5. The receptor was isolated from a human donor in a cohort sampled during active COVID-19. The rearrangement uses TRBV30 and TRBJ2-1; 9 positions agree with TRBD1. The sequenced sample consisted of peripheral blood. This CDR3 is CAWTTGGANEQFF. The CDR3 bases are TGTGCCTGGACAACAGGGGGCGCGAATGAGCAGTTCTTC.